The rows below give T cell receptor beta chains drawn from one sample of a study of multiple sclerosis patients with progressive multifocal leukoencephalopathy. TCRdb keeps only in-frame clones here, not all; method: immunoSEQ multiplex PCR. The sample contains about 30,000 clones, nearly 95% of which appear only once. Sequenced: PBMCs. These receptors all come from a man aged 30-40 years with multiple sclerosis. CDR3s include the opening cysteine and the closing phenylalanine or tryptophan. D genes are given only for firm matches. Clone sizes are given selectively: once, few, many, or a class where the clone is expanded.

NA	TRBD1	TRBJ1-1	TRBV5-4	CASSARTGRENTEAFF	TGTGCCAGCAGCGCCAGGACAGGGAGGGAGAACACTGAAGCTTTCTTT
NA	TRBD1	TRBJ1-2	TRBV6-5	CASSSPGQVFGYTF	TGTGCCAGCAGTTCCCCGGGACAGGTATTCGGCTACACCTTC
NA	TRBD2	TRBJ2-2	TRBV10-2	CASSHYRLAGAGELFF	TGCGCCAGCAGCCATTATCGACTAGCGGGAGCGGGGGAGCTGTTTTTT
once	NA	TRBJ2-1	TRBV9	CASSERTSLLGNEQFF	TGTGCCAGCAGCGAGAGGACCTCCCTTCTTGGCAATGAGCAGTTCTTC
NA	TRBD2	TRBJ2-2	TRBV7-8	CASSLGGTPTPGELFF	TGTGCCAGCAGCCTGGGGGGGACGCCGACCCCCGGGGAGCTGTTTTTT
NA	NA	TRBJ2-7	TRBV7-9	CASSFSTGSTGREQYF	TGTGCCAGCAGCTTCTCCACGGGATCCACGGGGAGAGAGCAGTACTTC
NA	NA	TRBJ1-1	TRBV11-3	CASSLRGLNTEAFF	TGTGCCAGCAGCCTTCGTGGTCTGAACACTGAAGCTTTCTTT
NA	NA	TRBJ1-5	TRBV5-6	CASSLGARNQPQHF	TGTGCCAGCAGCTTGGGGGCCCGCAATCAGCCCCAGCATTTT
NA	NA	TRBJ2-2	TRBV19	CASNNTGGSGELFF	TGTGCCAGTAATAACACAGGTGGGTCCGGGGAGCTGTTTTTT
NA	NA	TRBJ2-3	TRBV18	CASSPNRGISTDTQYF	TGTGCCAGCTCACCAAATCGCGGGATCAGCACAGATACGCAGTATTTT
NA	NA	TRBJ2-7	TRBV6-1	CASSGGYEQYF	TGTGCCAGCAGTGGGGGGTACGAGCAGTACTTC
NA	NA	TRBJ2-1	TRBV4-1	CASSQEPIDIFLRGQFF	TGCGCCAGCAGCCAAGAGCCGATTGACATCTTCTTGCGGGGGCAGTTCTTC
once	TRBD2	TRBJ2-3	TRBV29-1	CSSAGGSASTDTQYF	TGCAGCTCCGCGGGGGGCAGTGCTAGCACAGATACGCAGTATTTT
NA	NA	TRBJ1-1	TRBV27	CASRPGTRDEAFF	TGTGCCAGCAGACCCGGGACGAGAGATGAAGCTTTCTTT
NA	NA	TRBJ1-1	TRBV7-2	CASSSGGPYTEAFF	TGTGCCAGCAGCTCCGGCGGGCCATACACTGAAGCTTTCTTT
NA	TRBD2	TRBJ2-2	TRBV5-1	CASSSRTSGTTGELFF	TGCGCCAGCAGCTCAAGGACTAGCGGGACTACCGGGGAGCTGTTTTTT
NA	NA	TRBJ1-1	TRBV6-4	CASSVAWGTEAFF	TGTGCCAGCAGTGTCGCCTGGGGGACTGAAGCTTTCTTT
once	TRBD2	TRBJ2-7	TRBV11-2	CASSDRLAGLVYEQYF	TGTGCCAGCAGCGACAGACTAGCGGGCCTCGTCTACGAGCAGTACTTC
once	TRBD1	TRBJ1-2	TRBV25-1	CASSSGGNYGYTF	TGTGCCAGCAGTTCAGGGGGAAACTATGGCTACACCTTC
NA	TRBD2	TRBJ2-3	TRBV5-1	CASSLSLAGGDTQYF	TGCGCCAGCAGCTTGAGCCTAGCGGGAGGAGATACGCAGTATTTT
NA	TRBD1	TRBJ2-4	TRBV11-2	CASSWDRQNIQYF	TGTGCCAGCAGCTGGGACAGACAAAACATTCAGTACTTC
NA	TRBD1	TRBJ1-1	TRBV19	CASKKQGSTEAFF	TGTGCCAGCAAAAAACAGGGGAGCACTGAAGCTTTCTTT
NA	TRBD1	TRBJ1-1	TRBV5-4	CASSWGQGGGETEAFF	TGTGCCAGCAGCTGGGGACAGGGAGGTGGAGAAACTGAAGCTTTCTTT
NA	NA	TRBJ2-2	TRBV6-4	CARDRTNTGELFF	TGTGCCAGGGATCGGACAAACACCGGGGAGCTGTTTTTT
NA	NA	TRBJ2-5	TRBV10-3	CATTGSEQETQYF	TGTGCCACTACAGGGTCAGAACAAGAGACCCAGTACTTC
NA	NA	TRBJ2-1	TRBV29-1	CSVEDPPLGEQFF	TGCAGCGTTGAAGACCCACCGTTGGGGGAGCAGTTCTTC
NA	TRBD1	TRBJ1-2	TRBV7-2	CASSSRGGVAVYGYTF	TGTGCCAGCAGCTCCAGGGGGGGAGTTGCGGTCTATGGCTACACCTTC
NA	TRBD1	TRBJ1-1	TRBV27	CATKLIGTGNTEAFF	TGTGCCACCAAATTAATCGGGACAGGGAACACTGAAGCTTTCTTT
NA	TRBD2	TRBJ2-3	TRBV9	CASSVGLAGVFTDTQYF	TGTGCCAGCAGCGTAGGACTAGCGGGGGTTTTCACAGATACGCAGTATTTT
NA	NA	TRBJ1-4	TRBV4-3	CASSPNGWEEEKLFF	TGCGCCAGCAGCCCGAACGGCTGGGAAGAGGAAAAACTGTTTTTT
NA	NA	TRBJ2-7	TRBV2	CASNGGLYEQYF	TGTGCCAGCAATGGGGGCCTTTACGAGCAGTACTTC
NA	NA	TRBJ2-2	TRBV5-4	CASSVPADGYTGELFF	TGTGCCAGCAGCGTTCCGGCCGACGGGTACACCGGGGAGCTGTTTTTT
NA	NA	TRBJ2-1	TRBV15	CATSRDGLVGREQFF	TGTGCCACCAGCAGAGATGGATTAGTAGGCAGGGAGCAGTTCTTC
NA	TRBD1	TRBJ2-1	TRBV7-2	CASSRDRGGEQFF	TGTGCCAGCAGCCGGGACAGGGGCGGCGAGCAGTTCTTC
once	NA	TRBJ1-4	TRBV7-9	CASSLGGTKGNEKLFF	TGTGCCAGCAGCTTAGGAGGGACAAAAGGGAATGAAAAACTGTTTTTT
NA	NA	TRBJ1-5	TRBV7-2	CASSLARGGNQPQHF	TGTGCCAGCAGCTTAGCTCGGGGCGGCAATCAGCCCCAGCATTTT
NA	TRBD1	TRBJ2-5	TRBV5-1	CASSGQAGETQYF	TGCGCCAGCAGCGGACAGGCCGGCGAGACCCAGTACTTC
NA	TRBD1	TRBJ1-5	TRBV19	CASSIWTGGQPQHF	TGTGCCAGTAGTATTTGGACAGGGGGTCAGCCCCAGCATTTT
NA	NA	TRBJ1-5	TRBV7-9	CASSLEGGGQPQHF	TGTGCCAGCAGCTTAGAGGGCGGAGGTCAGCCCCAGCATTTT
NA	NA	TRBJ1-3	TRBV4-1	CASSQDGRNSGNTIYF	TGCGCCAGCAGCCAAGATGGTAGGAACTCTGGAAACACCATATATTTT
NA	NA	TRBJ2-3	TRBV7-3	CASSRERDTQYF	TGTGCCAGCAGCCGAGAGCGGGATACGCAGTATTTT
few	NA	TRBJ2-2	TRBV6-6	CASTSSGRNTGELFF	TGTGCCAGCACATCCTCGGGGAGGAACACCGGGGAGCTGTTTTTT
NA	NA	TRBJ2-5	TRBV5-1	CASGPYQETQYF	TGCGCCAGCGGTCCGTACCAAGAGACCCAGTACTTC
NA	NA	TRBJ2-7	TRBV30	CAWSVLQSDEQYF	TGTGCCTGGAGTGTACTCCAATCGGACGAGCAGTACTTC
NA	TRBD1	TRBJ2-3	TRBV4-1	CASSRDRYTDTQYF	TGCGCCAGCAGCCGGGACAGGTACACAGATACGCAGTATTTT
NA	TRBD2	TRBJ2-2	TRBV6-6	CASSPGTSGRTGELFF	TGTGCCAGCAGTCCCGGGACTAGCGGGAGAACCGGGGAGCTGTTTTTT
NA	TRBD1	TRBJ2-1	TRBV4-3	CASSQDRDRLYNEQFF	TGCGCCAGCAGCCAAGACCGGGACAGGCTTTACAATGAGCAGTTCTTC
NA	TRBD2	TRBJ2-3	TRBV6-5	CASNLLAASTDTQYF	TGTGCCAGCAACCTACTAGCGGCGAGCACAGATACGCAGTATTTT
once	TRBD2	TRBJ2-1	TRBV10-3	CAIEAGPANEQFF	TGTGCCATAGAAGCGGGACCTGCGAATGAGCAGTTCTTC
NA	NA	TRBJ2-5	TRBV27	CASSLLQGGETQYF	TGTGCCAGCAGTCTCCTCCAGGGAGGAGAGACCCAGTACTTC
NA	TRBD2	TRBJ2-4	TRBV7-9	CASSPGLAGGRGRNIQYF	TGTGCCAGCAGCCCCGGACTAGCGGGAGGGCGTGGTAGAAACATTCAGTACTTC